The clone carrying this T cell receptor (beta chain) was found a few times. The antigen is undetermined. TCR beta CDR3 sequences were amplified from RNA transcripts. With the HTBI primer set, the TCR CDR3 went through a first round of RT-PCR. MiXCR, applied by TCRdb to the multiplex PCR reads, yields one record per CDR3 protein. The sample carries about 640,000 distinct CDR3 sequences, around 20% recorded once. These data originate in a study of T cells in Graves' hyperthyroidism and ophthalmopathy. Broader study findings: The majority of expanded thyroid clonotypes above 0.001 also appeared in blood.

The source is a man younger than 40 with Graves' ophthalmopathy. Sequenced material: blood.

CDR3 nucleotides: TGTGCCACCAGTGATCACCGGGACAGGGGCAACGGCTACACCTTC. As protein: CATSDHRDRGNGYTF. The V and J genes are TRBV24-1 and TRBJ1-2, with 10 bases aligning to TRBD1. After removal of 3 bases from V and 8 bases from J, the junction contained 8 bases not matched to a gene. Germline CDR1 reads KGHDR; CDR2 reads SFDVKD. The CDR3 is made up of 15 amino acids.